The rows below give T cell receptor beta chains drawn from one sample of a study of vaccination and CD4 T cells after COVID-19. No antigen has been identified for these receptors. TCRdb independently ran MiXCR on the PCR reads; one entry per CDR3 protein. The data show about 13,000 distinct CDR3 sequences, 25% to 30% seen once. Sequencing was done on a sample of CD4+ T cells from blood, cultured in vitro. Every receptor here comes from a human donor who had recovered from COVID-19. The CDR3 runs from the conserved cysteine through the conserved F or W. D genes are given only for firm matches. Clone size appears in some rows only: once, few, many, or a class for an expanded clone.

TRBD1	TRBJ2-3	few	TRBV2	CASSRETGLSTDTQYF	TGTGCCAGCAGTCGTGAGACAGGGCTTAGCACAGATACGCAGTATTTT
TRBD2	TRBJ2-5	NA	TRBV5-4	CASSVSGGGGETQYF	TGTGCCAGCAGCGTTAGCGGGGGGGGCGGAGAGACCCAGTACTTC
TRBD1	TRBJ1-2	NA	TRBV4-3	CASSQETGQGYGYTF	TGCGCCAGCAGCCAAGAGACAGGGCAGGGCTATGGCTACACCTTC
NA	TRBJ1-1	few	TRBV2	CASSDTLNTEAFF	TGTGCCAGCAGTGACACTTTGAACACTGAAGCTTTCTTT
TRBD1	TRBJ1-4	NA	TRBV6-1	CASSNRDSNEKLFF	TGTGCCAGCAGTAACCGGGACAGTAATGAAAAACTGTTTTTT
TRBD2	TRBJ2-7	few	TRBV30	CAWSGRVRGGRAYEQYF	TGTGCCTGGAGTGGTAGAGTAAGAGGAGGGAGGGCCTACGAGCAGTACTTC
NA	TRBJ1-1	few	TRBV6-1	CASTPIRTGTTEAFF	TGTGCCAGCACCCCAATCAGAACAGGGACCACTGAAGCTTTCTTT
NA	TRBJ1-5	NA	TRBV19	CASSLGGRFQPQHF	TGTGCCAGTAGTCTGGGGGGCAGATTCCAGCCCCAGCATTTT
NA	TRBJ1-2	NA	TRBV5-1	CASSLVQGAGNYGYTF	TGCGCCAGCAGCTTGGTACAGGGCGCGGGGAACTATGGCTACACCTTC
NA	TRBJ1-1	few	TRBV20-1	CSAREARAGTNTEAFF	TGCAGTGCTAGAGAAGCCAGGGCGGGGACGAACACTGAAGCTTTCTTT
NA	TRBJ1-1	NA	TRBV3-1	CASSQGYSSTEAFF	TGTGCCAGCAGCCAAGGATACAGCAGCACTGAAGCTTTCTTT
NA	TRBJ2-3	NA	TRBV20-1	CSGRRGYRDNGADTQYF	TGCAGTGGTAGACGTGGGTACAGGGACAACGGCGCAGATACGCAGTATTTT
NA	TRBJ1-1	NA	TRBV12-3/TRBV12-4	CASSLWENTEAFF	TGTGCCAGCAGTTTATGGGAGAACACTGAAGCTTTCTTT
TRBD1	TRBJ1-1	NA	TRBV5-4	CASRPRDRDEAFF	TGTGCCAGCAGACCCCGGGACAGGGACGAAGCTTTCTTT
NA	TRBJ2-7	few	TRBV10-3	CAISESVGGYEQYF	TGTGCCATCAGTGAGTCGGTAGGGGGCTACGAGCAGTACTTC
NA	TRBJ1-5	few	TRBV20-1	CSAGVSNQPQHF	TGCAGTGCAGGGGTAAGCAATCAGCCCCAGCATTTT
NA	TRBJ1-2	NA	TRBV12-3/TRBV12-4	CASSFRTPNYGYTF	TGTGCCAGCAGTTTCAGGACACCGAACTATGGCTACACCTTC
TRBD2	TRBJ2-3	medium-sized	TRBV20-1	CSARGTSGGRDTQYF	TGCAGTGCCCGCGGGACTAGCGGGGGGCGAGATACGCAGTATTTT
NA	TRBJ1-2	NA	TRBV14	CASSQASSDIHYGYTF	TGTGCCAGCAGCCAAGCGTCCTCTGACATCCACTATGGCTACACCTTC
NA	TRBJ1-1	NA	TRBV5-1	CASSYRDVGSSEALF	TGCGCCAGCAGCTACCGGGACGTGGGGAGTTCTGAAGCTCTCTTT
NA	TRBJ1-2	few	TRBV20-1	CSASLQGHHQNYGYTF	TGCAGTGCTAGTTTACAGGGCCACCATCAAAACTATGGCTACACCTTC
NA	TRBJ1-5	few	TRBV20-1	CSARVNWDTGNQPQHF	TGCAGTGCTAGAGTAAATTGGGACACGGGCAATCAGCCCCAGCATTTT
TRBD2	TRBJ2-1	few	TRBV19	CAPKGRARISYNEQFF	TGTGCCCCCAAGGGGAGGGCCCGAATCTCCTACAATGAGCAGTTCTTC
TRBD2	TRBJ2-1	few	TRBV6-5	CASSSPGLAGTYNEQFF	TGTGCCAGCAGTTCACCTGGACTAGCGGGTACTTACAATGAGCAGTTCTTC
NA	TRBJ1-3	NA	TRBV4-1	CASSQDLSGNTIYF	TGCGCCAGCAGCCAAGATCTCTCTGGAAACACCATATATTTT
NA	TRBJ1-1	NA	TRBV6-1	CASTYGMSTEAFF	TGTGCCAGTACTTATGGGATGAGCACTGAAGCTTTCTTT
NA	TRBJ2-5	NA	TRBV4-1	CASSQFRGETQYF	TGCGCCAGCAGCCAATTTAGAGGGGAGACCCAGTACTTC
NA	TRBJ1-1	few	TRBV20-1	CSARRGAENTEAFF	TGCAGTGCCCGGAGGGGCGCGGAGAACACTGAAGCTTTCTTT
NA	TRBJ2-5	NA	TRBV7-8	CASSVIPSGGSETQYF	TGTGCCAGCAGCGTGATCCCCTCCGGTGGCAGCGAGACCCAGTACTTC
NA	TRBJ1-2	NA	TRBV11-3	CASSLVGDYGYTF	TGTGCCAGCAGCTTAGTTGGTGACTATGGCTACACCTTC
NA	TRBJ2-5	few	TRBV18	CASSSGTTETQYF	TGTGCCAGCTCGTCCGGGACAACAGAGACCCAGTACTTC
TRBD1	TRBJ2-5	few	TRBV20-1	CSAIRGQETQYF	TGCAGTGCTATCAGGGGGCAAGAGACCCAGTACTTC
TRBD1	TRBJ1-1	NA	TRBV4-1	CASSPSTGTGVTEAFF	TGCGCCAGCAGCCCATCTACCGGGACAGGGGTTACTGAAGCTTTCTTT
NA	TRBJ1-2	NA	TRBV28	CGSKGVGYIYGYTF	TGTGGCAGCAAGGGGGTAGGATACATCTATGGCTACACCTTC
NA	TRBJ1-5	few	TRBV12-3/TRBV12-4	CASSLGTHFREVQPQHF	TGTGCCAGCAGTTTAGGGACGCATTTCAGGGAGGTTCAGCCCCAGCATTTT
NA	TRBJ2-7	few	TRBV11-3	CASSISYEQYF	TGTGCCAGCAGCATAAGCTACGAGCAGTACTTC
TRBD1	TRBJ1-1	few	TRBV29-1	CSGTGTGTAEAFF	TGCAGCGGAACCGGGACAGGAACCGCCGAAGCTTTCTTT
TRBD1	TRBJ2-5	NA	TRBV18	CASSPPPTGGFETQYF	TGTGCCAGCTCACCACCGCCGACAGGGGGCTTTGAGACCCAGTACTTC
NA	TRBJ1-6	NA	TRBV3-1	CASSQDGGWNSPLHF	TGTGCCAGCAGCCAAGATGGCGGGTGGAATTCACCCCTCCACTTT
NA	TRBJ1-6	few	TRBV7-8	CASSPRAGRDSPLHF	TGTGCCAGCAGCCCGCGGGCAGGTCGGGATTCACCCCTCCACTTT
TRBD1	TRBJ1-4	few	TRBV19	CASSGTVNEKLFF	TGTGCCAGTAGCGGGACAGTTAATGAAAAACTGTTTTTT
NA	TRBJ1-3	few	TRBV6-5	CASSYSGRNQGRGNTIYF	TGTGCCAGCAGTTACTCGGGCCGGAACCAGGGGAGGGGAAACACCATATATTTT
NA	TRBJ2-1	few	TRBV27	CASQRSGDGFYNEQFF	TGTGCCAGTCAGCGCTCCGGAGACGGTTTTTACAATGAGCAGTTCTTC
NA	TRBJ1-3	once	TRBV4-3	CASSPPGTGNTIYF	TGCGCCAGCAGCCCCCCGGGAACTGGAAACACCATATATTTT
NA	TRBJ1-1	NA	TRBV7-9	CASVPPWESTEAFF	TGTGCCAGCGTCCCGCCGTGGGAGAGCACTGAAGCTTTCTTT
NA	TRBJ1-1	NA	TRBV20-1	CSAPRGNTEAFF	TGCAGTGCCCCCCGGGGGAACACTGAAGCTTTCTTT
NA	TRBJ1-2	NA	TRBV6-1	CASGGGRGGYTF	TGTGCCAGCGGCGGGGGGCGAGGAGGCTACACCTTC
NA	TRBJ1-2	few	TRBV10-2	CASSESNPPLYGYTF	TGCGCCAGCAGTGAGTCCAACCCGCCCCTCTATGGCTACACCTTC
NA	TRBJ2-1	few	TRBV11-2	CASSLDGPNNEQFF	TGTGCCAGCAGCTTAGATGGGCCCAACAATGAGCAGTTCTTC
NA	TRBJ1-1	few	TRBV20-1	CSAPSRGGEAFF	TGCAGTGCCCCCAGTCGGGGGGGTGAGGCTTTCTTT
NA	TRBJ2-5	NA	TRBV11-3	CASSGQGGTETQYF	TGTGCCAGCAGCGGGCAGGGGGGGACAGAGACCCAGTACTTC
NA	TRBJ1-2	few	TRBV11-2	CASSLFRSDGYTF	TGTGCCAGCAGCTTATTCAGGTCGGATGGCTACACCTTC